This T cell receptor beta chain was profiled in a study of blood T cells in healthy people across ages (dated by TCRdb to about 2015). About the study as a whole: In model experiments, template switching captured roughly one uniquely barcoded TCR beta cDNA molecule for every two T cells. The study analyzed two additional independent replicas of 1 million unique cDNA reads from the same blood draw for two donors, one aged 18 to 30 and one aged 80 or older. The study measured age-related changes in TCR beta repertoire diversity using deep sequencing normalized with unique cDNA molecular identifiers. Donors were grouped into four age groups: young (average roughly 17 years), middle-aged (over 35), aged (62) and long-lived (roughly 80). Results and caveats for the whole study, not just this receptor: The CMV infection status of donors was not known, potentially confounding age-related changes in expanded clonotypes. Compared with the aged group, more naive CD4+ T cells, fewer expanded clones and increased TCR diversity were shown by the long-lived group, suggesting age selection. As age increased, observed TCR beta diversity per million T cells dropped in a roughly linear way, and a significant reduction was already evident by age around 41. Estimates of total diversity based on one million sequenced T cells were considered lower bounds and underestimates. Since profiling was done on bulk unsorted PBMCs, naive and antigen-experienced compartments could not be conclusively compared. The percentage of naive T cells measured by flow cytometry correlated strongly with observed TCR beta diversity.

The germline V gene provides CDR1 SNHLY and CDR2 FYNNEI. Deletion took 7 bases off V and 0 bases off J, with a span of 14 bases between the germline ends. The CDR3, cysteine through phenylalanine, is 15 amino acids long. Only CDR3 DNA is held: 45 bases, read in frame from base 1. The donors were roughly 39 Caucasian individuals from Russia, aged about 6 to 95 years, who were systemically healthy. Each donor gave approximately 10 milliliters of peripheral blood, collected into EDTA-treated Vacutainer tubes. Ficoll-Paque density-gradient centrifugation was used to isolate PBMCs, with at least 6.5 million obtained per sample. Trizol reagent was used to extract total RNA from PBMCs, with at least 5.5 micrograms per sample. For every donor, an aliquot of PBMCs went through flow cytometry to measure the percentages of naive CD45RAhigh/CD27high T cells. Library preparation was by 5' RACE. TCRdb names Illumina HiSeq 2500 as the instrument used. A second roughly 6 to 11 cycle PCR used a sample-barcoded 5' primer and a J-beta primer mix. A unique molecular identifier was introduced onto each TCR beta cDNA molecule by a template-switch 5' adaptor carrying 12 random nucleotides. Each sample yielded at least 3 million CDR3-containing paired-end reads. The Mint cDNA synthesis kit, primed by a TRBC-specific oligonucleotide, was used to synthesize first-strand cDNA from all RNA. Following uracil-DNA glycosylase treatment, a first 18-cycle PCR with universal primers M1SS and BC2_uni_R was performed on all cDNA. The authors' pipeline ran thus. Normalization of each sample was performed by random selection of 1 million high-quality reads, each carrying a distinct molecular identifier. Instead of being binned into consensus sequences, reads that shared molecular identifiers were thrown out. CDR3 identification, clonotype clustering and error correction used MiTCR with a Q25 quality threshold and the strictest error-elimination algorithm. A nonparametric unseen species model using Euler transformation provided a lower-bound estimate of total TCR beta diversity. TCRdb handled the public reads itself, with Q25 trimming in fastp and clone calling in MiXCR, and kept productive beta chains. Rows with a matching CDR3 protein are joined into one entry that keeps the most common DNA and genes. TCRdb's processing, not the study's, gives the V and J calls here. Recorded for this sample are around 800,000 distinct CDR3 sequences; about 26% of them occurred a single time. Together, the top ten hold around 3% of the sample.

This clonotype has only a few counts. Its antigen specificity is not known. Base qualities were left out, and no much larger clone turns up one base away. The same data also went into a second study, on T cells of mothers and their children. That second report states: Nine systemically healthy Caucasian individuals, comprising three mothers and their six children, were included as donors. cDNA synthesis used all of the extracted RNA, with approximately 1.6 ug of RNA in each 15 ul reaction. Sample barcodes and 2-4 random nucleotides were added via the M1S primer in the second PCR. Over 8 million TCR beta CDR3 reads came from each mother, compared with approximately 3.1 million reads from each child. In both related and unrelated pairs, thymic selection shapes the output of TCR recombination in a similar way, with inherited differences having only a minor effect. Normalized repertoire overlap in related mother-child pairs was always slightly higher than in unrelated mother-child pairs, but the difference was never significant. With a sensitivity of about 100 clones per million clonotypes, no persistent microchimeric T cell clones were detected. To look for features that set related mother-child pairs apart from unrelated individuals, the researchers ran deep NGS to compare the TCR beta repertoires of mothers and children. On average, the children were approximately 11 +/- 4 years old, while the mothers were around 42 +/- 4 years old. After adapters were ligated using NEBNext reagents, the libraries underwent 100+100 nt paired-end sequencing on an Illumina HiSeq 2000. To prevent cross-contamination, the mother and child libraries were prepared a month apart and were sequenced in separate runs. For each donor, somewhere between about 450,000 and 2,000,000 distinct TCR beta clonotypes were identified. Naive TCR beta clonotypes were estimated from low-frequency clonotypes matched to each donor's FACS-determined naive share, without sorting.

The source of this sequence is a boy between 10 and 17 years old in good health. The chain is assembled from TRBV2 and TRBJ2-3, with the D gene tentatively TRBD1 or TRBD2, based on 5 matching bases in each. Sequences were obtained from blood. The DNA sequence is TGTGCCAGCAACACCCAGGGAGTTAGCACAGATACGCAGTATTTT. The translation is CASNTQGVSTDTQYF. With the portions outside the CDR3 filled from the reference TRBV2 and TRBJ2-3 genes, the complete variable region becomes EPEVTQTPSHQVTQMGQEVILRCVPISNHLYFYWYRQILGQKVEFLVSFYNNEISEKSEIFDDQFSVERPDGSNFTLKIRSTKLEDSAMYFCASNTQGVSTDTQYFGPGTRLTVL.